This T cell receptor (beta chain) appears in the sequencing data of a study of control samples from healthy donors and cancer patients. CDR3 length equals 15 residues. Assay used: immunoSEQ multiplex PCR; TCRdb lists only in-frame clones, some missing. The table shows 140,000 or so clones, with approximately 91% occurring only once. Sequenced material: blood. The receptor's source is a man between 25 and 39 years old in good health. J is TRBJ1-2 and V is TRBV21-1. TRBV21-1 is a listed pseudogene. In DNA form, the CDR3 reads TGTGCCAGCAGCACCTTGGGACCGGGAGGAGATGGCTACACCTTC. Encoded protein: CASSTLGPGGDGYTF.